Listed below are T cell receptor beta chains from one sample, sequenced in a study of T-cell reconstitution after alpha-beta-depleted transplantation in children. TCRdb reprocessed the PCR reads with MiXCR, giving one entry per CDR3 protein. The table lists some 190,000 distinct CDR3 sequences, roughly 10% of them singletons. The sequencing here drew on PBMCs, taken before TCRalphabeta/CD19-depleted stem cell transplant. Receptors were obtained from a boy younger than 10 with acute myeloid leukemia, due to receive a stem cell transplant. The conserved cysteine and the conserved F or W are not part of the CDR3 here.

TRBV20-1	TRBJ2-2	SATDAGGVSGELF
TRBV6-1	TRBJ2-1	ASSEGLMKGGEQF
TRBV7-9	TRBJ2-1	ASKIDTYNEQF
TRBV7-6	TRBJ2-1	ASSFVDPYNEQF
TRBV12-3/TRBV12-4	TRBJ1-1	ASTRNSGWELVNTEAF
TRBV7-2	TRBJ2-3	ASSFGTSGSADTQY
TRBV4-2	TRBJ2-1	ASSQEGSGGNEQF
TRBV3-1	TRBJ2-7	ASSHQLTGGRDEQY
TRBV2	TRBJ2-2	ASRLGALNTGELF
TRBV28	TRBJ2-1	ASRPAGGEYNEQF
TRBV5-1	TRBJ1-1	ASSSLGTEAF
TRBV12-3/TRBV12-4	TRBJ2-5	ASSSDSGSPQETQY
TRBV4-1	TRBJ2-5	ASSQSGVAGETQY
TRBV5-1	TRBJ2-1	ASSLWGNEQF
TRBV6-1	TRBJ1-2	ASHQGDSYT
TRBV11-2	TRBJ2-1	ASSYRLAGGYNEQF
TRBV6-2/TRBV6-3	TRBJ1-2	ASSYGYGTDPYGYT
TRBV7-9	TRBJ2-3	ASSVETRGLQY
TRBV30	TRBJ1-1	AWSPDTENTEAF
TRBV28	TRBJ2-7	ASSALRADEQY
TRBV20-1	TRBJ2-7	SARGPGGYEQY
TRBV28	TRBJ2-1	ASSLFRYHRGIYNEQF
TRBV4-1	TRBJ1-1	ASSHRTGDSEAF
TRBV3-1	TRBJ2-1	ATTHLWTNDNEQF
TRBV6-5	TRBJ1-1	ASSYNQNTEAF
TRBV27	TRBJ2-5	ASSFHYRETQY
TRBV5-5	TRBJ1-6	ASSRLGGRGFGNSPLH
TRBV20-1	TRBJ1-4	SARGGTSGSNEKLF
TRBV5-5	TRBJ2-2	ASSSVQPTGELF
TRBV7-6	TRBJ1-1	ASSKNRGLTEAF
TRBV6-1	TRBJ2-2	ASRRTGWGGELF
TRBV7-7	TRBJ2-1	ASSARPDGIGEQF
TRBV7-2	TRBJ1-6	ASSFKGDNSPLH
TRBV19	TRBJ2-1	ASKVGGGATFNEQF
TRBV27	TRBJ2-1	ASTPPTGNEQF
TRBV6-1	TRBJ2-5	ASTPGGETQY
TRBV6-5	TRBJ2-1	ASSPLGSNEQF
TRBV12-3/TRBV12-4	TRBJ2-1	ASSLRPSSYNEQF
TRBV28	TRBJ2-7	ASSLGDRAVSEQY
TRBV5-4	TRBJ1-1	ASSSVNGGTEAF
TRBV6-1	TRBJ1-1	ASSELRGGGTEAF
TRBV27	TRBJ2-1	ASSPPDNEQF
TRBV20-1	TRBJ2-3	SADREDTQY